The 21 T cell receptor beta chains below were found in one sample sequenced in a study of Graves' ophthalmopathy and Graves' hyperthyroidism (dated by TCRdb to 2017 to 2018). Sequencing took place on an Illumina HiSeq 2000. For repertoire sequencing, TCR beta CDR3 regions were amplified from RNA transcripts. The first round of RT-PCR was done with HTBI primers and the Qiagen OneStep RT-PCR kit, and was followed by a second round of multiplex PCR, then size selection and purification. The public reads were reprocessed in TCRdb via fastp at Q25 and MiXCR, keeping in-frame beta chains. CDR3 protein duplicates are merged, each entry listing the most common genes and DNA. The sample table shows over a million distinct CDR3 sequences, and less than 45% are seen once. The ten largest clones capture roughly 10% of the sample. What was sequenced was peripheral blood or thyroid tissue (not recorded which). The receptors stem from an adult man with Graves' hyperthyroidism.

The CDR3: CASLRGGRETQYF. The CDR3 DNA reads as TGTGCCAGCCTACGAGGGGGCAGGGAGACCCAGTACTTC. The chain recombines TRBV12-3 or TRBV12-4 with TRBJ2-5; TRBD1 agrees at 7 bases. V was pared by 8 bases and J by 5 bases, with 8 bases of the junction left unmatched. The CDR3 is 13 residues long.

The CDR3 nucleotides are TGTGCCAGTAGTATTAGGCACCTGTTCTACGAGCAGTACTTC. It specifies CASSIRHLFYEQYF. V and J are TRBV19 and TRBJ2-7; D gene ambiguous. With 3 bases removed from V and 3 bases from J, the gap between germline ends came to 12 bases. CDR1 is LNHDA and CDR2 is SQIVND in the germline V gene (reference sequence). This CDR3 region has 14 residues.

This clonotype was seen a few times. The V call is TRBV9, the J call TRBJ1-5, with TRBD1 identical over 8 bases. The junction had 11 bases not matched to a gene; V was cut back by 1 base and J by 2 bases. CDR3 size: 18 residues. Germline values: CDR1 SGDLS, CDR2 YYNGEE. The CDR3 is CASSVFMRTGRGNQPQHF. Here the CDR3 DNA reads TGTGCCAGCAGCGTATTTATGAGGACAGGGCGAGGCAATCAGCCCCAGCATTTT.

This clonotype was counted many times. The J gene is TRBJ2-7, the V gene TRBV19, with a tentative D call TRBD2 (6 bases). Germline V gene lookup returns CDR1 LNHDA and CDR2 SQIVND (reference sequence). The CDR3 sequence is 13 residues long. V was shortened by 5 bases and J by 3 bases, with 11 bases between the two germline ends. The CDR3 DNA sequence: TGTGCCAGTAGTGCGGGACGGCACTACGAGCAGTACTTC. Translation: CASSAGRHYEQYF.

The chain recombines TRBV12-3 or TRBV12-4 with TRBJ2-2, with a weak D call TRBD1 (7 bases). Trimming cost V 7 bases and J 4 bases, with 16 bases left between them. CDR3 length: 15 amino acids. CDR3 DNA: TGTGCCAGCACCATACAGGGGAGGCGCACCGGGGAGCTGTTTTTT. Residues: CASTIQGRRTGELFF.

Details on this clonotype: A much larger clone differs by one base, so this may be a read error. The V and J genes are TRBV20-1 and TRBJ2-7, with D perhaps assigned TRBD1 or TRBD2 (5 bases each). The CDR3 is made up of 15 amino acids. Germline-derived CDR1 and CDR2 are DFQATT and SNEGSKA (reference sequence). V was cut by 2 bases and J by 0 bases, with 14 bases left in between. CDR3: CSARLPGRGSYEQYF. The CDR3 region has the DNA TGCAGTGCTAGACTTCCGGGACGCGGCTCCTACGAGCAGTACTTC.

With respect to this clonotype: A read error is possible here, since a much larger clone lies one base away. The gene calls are TRBV15 and TRBJ1-5, with 9 bases that match TRBD1. Germline CDR1 LNHNV, CDR2 YYDKDF (reference sequence). This CDR3 has 19 amino acids. V was clipped by 5 bases and J by 3 bases; unmatched bases: 17. Here the CDR3 DNA reads TGTGCCACCAGCGGACTTCGGACAGGGGCCCCCATTAACAATCAGCCCCAGCATTTT. This translates into CATSGLRTGAPINNQPQHF.

Many counts were recorded for this clonotype. The V gene is TRBV7-2, the J gene TRBJ1-6, with D perhaps matching TRBD1 (5 bases). Germline V CDR1 and CDR2: SGHTA, FQGNSA. This CDR3 is 16 amino acids long. Trimming took off 5 bases at V and 5 bases at J, with 16 bases between the two ends. In DNA form, the CDR3 reads TGTGCCAGCAGCCCAAGAGCGGGGACCGATAATTCACCCCTCCACTTT. It is translated as CASSPRAGTDNSPLHF.

This chain joins TRBV7-2 and TRBJ2-5, with a possible D match to TRBD1 (6 bases). The length of the CDR3 is 15 residues. Germline loops: CDR1 SGHTA, CDR2 FQGNSA. Trimming left V 8 bases short and J 5 bases short, with 21 bases between. This CDR3 is CASSPEQGNRETQYF. CDR3 DNA sequence: TGTGCCAGCTCACCGGAACAGGGTAATCGGGAGACCCAGTACTTC.

Remarks on this clonotype: Possible read error: a much larger clone is one base away. CDR3 in DNA: TGTGCCAGTAGTTTTGCGCACCAAGAGGCCCAGTACTTC. Amino acid sequence: CASSFAHQEAQYF. The chain carries TRBV19 and TRBJ2-5; D unclear. The germline V gene encodes CDR1 LNHDA and CDR2 SQIVND (reference sequence). This CDR3 contains 13 residues.

The chain links TRBV10-3 to TRBJ1-2, with D maybe TRBD1 (5 bases). The CDR3 is 13 residues long. Between the trimmed V and J ends, which lost 8 bases and 4 bases, there was a span of 14 bases. Looked up from germline, CDR1 is ENHRY and CDR2 is SYGVKD. Written as DNA, the CDR3 is TGTGCCATCCCCCCCCAGGGAAGCTATGGCTACACCTTC. It encodes CAIPPQGSYGYTF.

This clonotype was seen a few times. The chain has TRBV6-1 and TRBJ2-2; D possibly corresponds to TRBD1 (5 bases). Between the trimmed V and J ends, which lost 5 bases and 1 base, there was a span of 14 bases. The CDR3 has 16 amino acids. The germline V gene has CDR1 MNHNS and CDR2 SASEGT. CDR3 in amino acids: CASSYSTAMNTGELFF. CDR3 in DNA: TGTGCCAGCAGTTACTCGACAGCTATGAACACCGGGGAGCTGTTTTTT.

This clonotype was counted a few times. The chain has TRBV10-3 and TRBJ2-7; TRBD2 is a possible D gene (5 bases). The length of the CDR3 is 13 residues. The ends were cut back, 6 bases at V and 0 bases at J, with 9 bases in the middle. Germline loops: CDR1 ENHRY, CDR2 SYGVKD. The CDR3 DNA sequence: TGTGCCATCAGCGGAGGCTACTCCTACGAGCAGTACTTC. It yields the protein CAISGGYSYEQYF.

This clonotype showed up just a few times. A much bigger clone sits one base away, suggesting this may be a read error. V usage is TRBV7-8 and J usage is TRBJ2-7; D not certain. Per the germline V gene, CDR1 is SGHVS and CDR2 is FQNEAQ. V dropped 3 bases and J dropped 3 bases, with 6 bases sitting between them. This CDR3 is 12 amino acids long. CDR3 sequence reads: CASSFERYEQYF. CDR3 nucleotides: TGTGCCAGCAGCTTTGAGCGCTACGAGCAGTACTTC.

Many counts were recorded for this clonotype. V is TRBV11-2 and J is TRBJ1-1; tentatively, D is TRBD1 (5 bases). The CDR3 has 15 amino acids. Per the germline V gene, CDR1 is SGHAT and CDR2 is FQNNGV. The ends were cut back, 7 bases at V and 5 bases at J, with 20 bases in the middle. CDR3 amino acids: CASKLEGFLGTEAFF. The CDR3 region has the DNA TGTGCCAGCAAACTTGAGGGGTTTTTAGGTACTGAAGCTTTCTTT.

In this sample, this clonotype turned up many times. The chain joins TRBV7-7 to TRBJ2-2, with TRBD1 as a possible D gene (6 bases). Germline CDR1 SSHAT, CDR2 FNYEAQ (reference sequence). Trimming stripped 4 bases from V and 1 base from J, with 10 bases between. CDR3 length equals 15 residues. The CDR3 DNA sequence: TGTGCCAGCAGCTCGGACAGTTTGAACACCGGGGAGCTGTTTTTT. This codes for CASSSDSLNTGELFF.

The chain combines TRBV4-1 with TRBJ1-4, with TRBD1 matching 7 bases. The CDR3 is made up of 16 amino acids. With 4 bases clipped from V and 7 bases from J, the junction kept 12 bases outside the gene matches. Looked up from germline, CDR1 is MGHRA and CDR2 is YSYEKL. The CDR3 sequence is CASSLIWDRRTEKLFF. The CDR3 DNA sequence: TGCGCCAGCAGCCTTATATGGGACAGACGAACTGAAAAACTGTTTTTT.

The table lists this clonotype with a count of one. The chain recombines TRBV20-1 with TRBJ2-5; D is possibly TRBD2 (5 bases). With 5 bases removed from V and 9 bases from J, the gap between germline ends came to 22 bases. CDR1 and CDR2 from the germline V gene are DFQATT and SNEGSKA (reference sequence). The CDR3 spans 14 residues. CDR3 region: CSADRYTGNQPQYF. DNA of the CDR3: TGCAGTGCTGATAGGTATACCGGGAATCAGCCCCAGTACTTC.

This chain links TRBV24-1 with TRBJ2-2; 9 bases agree with TRBD2. J gave up 4 bases and V 4 bases, and 18 bases lay outside the gene matches. The germline V gene encodes CDR1 KGHDR and CDR2 SFDVKD. The CDR3 extends over 20 amino acids. The CDR3 is CATSDPAGLAGTARTGELFF. The CDR3 nucleotides are TGTGCCACCAGTGACCCGGCGGGCCTAGCGGGAACTGCGCGCACCGGGGAGCTGTTTTTT.

This clonotype was counted only a few times. Compared with germline, one end of the junction differs, possibly owing to a read error. The rearrangement joins TRBV10-3 to TRBJ1-1; 7 bases agree with TRBD1. The CDR3 spans 18 residues. The V gene's germline CDR1 is ENHRY and CDR2 SYGVKD. CDR3 residues: CASSYTRQGRSMNTEAFF. The CDR3, as DNA: TGTGCCAGCAGTTACACCCGACAGGGAAGGTCTATGAACACTGAAGCTTTCTTT.

Concerning this clonotype itself: With a much larger clone just one base away, this may be a read error. Lacking the conserved final phenylalanine or tryptophan, this CDR3 likely reflects a read error. V usage is TRBV9 and J usage is TRBJ1-1; D remains ambiguous. V shed 3 bases and J shed 7 bases, with 10 bases lying between them. CDR3 length equals 12 residues. The V gene's germline CDR1 is SGDLS and CDR2 YYNGEE. The CDR3 coding sequence is TGTGCCAGCAGCGAGGAATCGGGTGAAGCTTTCTCT. It encodes CASSEESGEAFS.